The rows below give T cell receptor beta chains drawn from one sample of a study of long-term antiretroviral therapy in people with HIV. Some clones are missing from TCRdb's copy, which holds only in-frame ones; the method was immunoSEQ multiplex PCR. The repertoire holds 20,000 or so clones, around 76% seen once, with approximately 15% in the top ten. Source: unsorted PBMCs, taken 0.5 years before starting antiretroviral therapy. The receptors come from a woman between 45 and 60 years old with HIV. CDR3s include the opening cysteine and the closing phenylalanine or tryptophan. Fields, in order: clone size, V gene, J gene, D gene, CDR3 protein, CDR3 DNA. D genes are given only for firm matches. Size is omitted from some rows. Given values are once, few, many or a class for expanded clones.

clone size: -
V gene: TRBV30
J gene: TRBJ1-1
D gene: -
CDR3 protein: CAFRPGQGDPSTEAFF
CDR3 DNA: TGTGCCTTTCGGCCCGGACAAGGAGATCCCTCCACTGAAGCTTTCTTT

clone size: -
V gene: TRBV5-4
J gene: TRBJ2-1
D gene: TRBD2
CDR3 protein: CASSFNQAGGSSYNEQFF
CDR3 DNA: TGTGCCAGCAGCTTTAACCAAGCGGGGGGTAGCTCCTACAATGAGCAGTTCTTC

clone size: -
V gene: TRBV29-1
J gene: TRBJ2-3
D gene: -
CDR3 protein: CSVSPSSTDTQYF
CDR3 DNA: TGCAGCGTCAGCCCGAGTAGCACAGATACGCAGTATTTT

clone size: -
V gene: TRBV7-8
J gene: TRBJ2-1
D gene: TRBD1
CDR3 protein: CASSTRTGPNEQFF
CDR3 DNA: TGTGCCAGCAGCACTAGGACAGGCCCCAATGAGCAGTTCTTC

clone size: -
V gene: TRBV7-3
J gene: TRBJ2-2
D gene: TRBD1
CDR3 protein: CASSPTGATGSGELFF
CDR3 DNA: TGTGCCAGCAGCCCCACAGGGGCCACGGGTTCCGGGGAGCTGTTTTTT

clone size: -
V gene: TRBV10-3
J gene: TRBJ1-3
D gene: -
CDR3 protein: CAISGQISGNTIYF
CDR3 DNA: TGTGCCATCAGCGGACAGATCTCTGGAAACACCATATATTTT

clone size: once
V gene: TRBV11-2
J gene: TRBJ2-7
D gene: -
CDR3 protein: CASSLDGSSYEQYF
CDR3 DNA: TGTGCCAGCAGCTTAGACGGAAGCTCCTACGAGCAGTACTTC

clone size: -
V gene: TRBV19
J gene: TRBJ1-5
D gene: -
CDR3 protein: CASSMTGSWYQPQHF
CDR3 DNA: TGTGCCAGTAGTATGACAGGTTCTTGGTATCAGCCCCAGCATTTT

clone size: -
V gene: TRBV30
J gene: TRBJ2-5
D gene: -
CDR3 protein: CAWARRRETQYF
CDR3 DNA: TGTGCCTGGGCCCGACGTCGGGAGACCCAGTACTTC

clone size: once
V gene: TRBV4-1
J gene: TRBJ1-2
D gene: TRBD1
CDR3 protein: CASSQGQRTNYGYTF
CDR3 DNA: TGCGCCAGCAGCCAGGGACAGCGTACTAATTATGGCTACACCTTC

clone size: -
V gene: TRBV7-9
J gene: TRBJ1-2
D gene: TRBD1
CDR3 protein: CASSSPQDRGPYGYTF
CDR3 DNA: TGTGCCAGCAGCTCCCCTCAGGACAGGGGACCCTATGGCTACACCTTC

clone size: -
V gene: TRBV7-8
J gene: TRBJ1-5
D gene: -
CDR3 protein: CASSLEVARVNQPQHF
CDR3 DNA: TGTGCCAGCAGCTTAGAGGTAGCGCGGGTCAATCAGCCCCAGCATTTT

clone size: -
V gene: TRBV11-2
J gene: TRBJ2-5
D gene: -
CDR3 protein: CASSPTGRWQETQYF
CDR3 DNA: TGTGCCAGCAGCCCGACAGGAAGGTGGCAAGAGACCCAGTACTTC

clone size: -
V gene: TRBV5-1
J gene: TRBJ2-7
D gene: -
CDR3 protein: CASSELTVSYEQYF
CDR3 DNA: TGCGCCAGCAGTGAACTAACAGTTTCCTACGAGCAGTACTTC

clone size: few
V gene: TRBV18
J gene: TRBJ2-7
D gene: -
CDR3 protein: CASSPHRVGEQYF
CDR3 DNA: TGTGCCAGCTCACCTCACAGGGTAGGCGAGCAGTACTTC

clone size: few
V gene: TRBV7-9
J gene: TRBJ1-5
D gene: -
CDR3 protein: CASSLAGGDQPQHF
CDR3 DNA: TGTGCCAGCAGCTTAGCGGGGGGAGATCAGCCCCAGCATTTT

clone size: -
V gene: TRBV11-2
J gene: TRBJ2-3
D gene: -
CDR3 protein: CASSITSVTDTQYF
CDR3 DNA: TGTGCCAGCAGCATCACTAGTGTCACAGATACGCAGTATTTT

clone size: -
V gene: TRBV5-5
J gene: TRBJ1-2
D gene: -
CDR3 protein: CASSLADSGDRYDGYTF
CDR3 DNA: TGTGCCAGCAGCTTGGCCGACTCCGGGGACCGTTACGATGGCTACACCTTC

clone size: -
V gene: TRBV7-8
J gene: TRBJ2-5
D gene: -
CDR3 protein: CASSLTRHSVETQYF
CDR3 DNA: TGTGCCAGCAGCTTAACCCGGCATTCGGTTGAGACCCAGTACTTC

clone size: -
V gene: TRBV6-5
J gene: TRBJ1-4
D gene: -
CDR3 protein: CASSSGPGGASEKLFF
CDR3 DNA: TGTGCCAGCAGTTCCGGTCCTGGGGGGGCGAGTGAAAAACTGTTTTTT

clone size: -
V gene: TRBV30
J gene: TRBJ2-7
D gene: -
CDR3 protein: CALDRPDEQYF
CDR3 DNA: TGTGCCTTGGACCGCCCGGACGAGCAGTACTTC

clone size: -
V gene: TRBV12-5
J gene: TRBJ2-3
D gene: TRBD1
CDR3 protein: CASGFGDRGADTQYF
CDR3 DNA: TGTGCTAGTGGTTTCGGAGACAGGGGCGCAGATACGCAGTATTTT

clone size: -
V gene: TRBV6-1
J gene: TRBJ1-5
D gene: -
CDR3 protein: CASSDPGRTPPEHF
CDR3 DNA: TGTGCCAGCAGTGACCCAGGTCGAACCCCTCCGGAGCATTTT

clone size: -
V gene: TRBV19
J gene: TRBJ1-6
D gene: -
CDR3 protein: CASSFLGYNSPLHF
CDR3 DNA: TGTGCCAGTAGTTTTCTTGGCTATAATTCACCCCTCCACTTT

clone size: -
V gene: TRBV5-1
J gene: TRBJ1-1
D gene: TRBD1
CDR3 protein: CASSPWDRTMNTEAFF
CDR3 DNA: TGCGCCAGCAGCCCCTGGGACAGAACCATGAACACTGAAGCTTTCTTT

clone size: few
V gene: TRBV2
J gene: TRBJ2-7
D gene: -
CDR3 protein: CASGIYEQYF
CDR3 DNA: TGTGCCAGCGGTATCTACGAGCAGTACTTC

clone size: once
V gene: TRBV7-8
J gene: TRBJ1-5
D gene: -
CDR3 protein: CASSLASNNQPQHF
CDR3 DNA: TGTGCCAGCAGCTTAGCCTCGAACAATCAGCCCCAGCATTTT

clone size: few
V gene: TRBV7-8
J gene: TRBJ1-6
D gene: -
CDR3 protein: CASSFFPGTGDSPLHF
CDR3 DNA: TGTGCCAGCAGCTTTTTCCCCGGGACTGGGGATTCACCCCTCCACTTT

clone size: -
V gene: TRBV5-6
J gene: TRBJ2-7
D gene: -
CDR3 protein: CASSLGYEQYF
CDR3 DNA: TGTGCCAGCAGCTTGGGCTACGAGCAGTACTTC

clone size: few
V gene: TRBV7-9
J gene: TRBJ2-2
D gene: -
CDR3 protein: CASSPGTGSSTGELFF
CDR3 DNA: TGTGCCAGCAGTCCCGGGACGGGGTCGAGCACCGGGGAGCTGTTTTTT

clone size: -
V gene: TRBV12-5
J gene: TRBJ2-3
D gene: -
CDR3 protein: CASGLQGSTDTQYF
CDR3 DNA: TGTGCTAGTGGTTTGCAGGGGAGCACAGATACGCAGTATTTT

clone size: -
V gene: TRBV19
J gene: TRBJ2-3
D gene: -
CDR3 protein: CASESESTDTQYF
CDR3 DNA: TGTGCCAGCGAAAGCGAAAGCACAGATACGCAGTATTTT

clone size: -
V gene: TRBV9
J gene: TRBJ2-3
D gene: -
CDR3 protein: CASRNEGGTDTQYF
CDR3 DNA: TGTGCCAGCAGGAATGAGGGGGGCACAGATACGCAGTATTTT

clone size: -
V gene: TRBV21-1
J gene: TRBJ1-1
D gene: -
CDR3 protein: CASSTNDRLNTEAFF
CDR3 DNA: TGTGCCAGCAGCACAAACGACAGATTGAACACTGAAGCTTTCTTT

clone size: -
V gene: TRBV29-1
J gene: TRBJ2-3
D gene: -
CDR3 protein: CSVDDWTRDTQYF
CDR3 DNA: TGCAGCGTTGATGACTGGACTCGGGATACGCAGTATTTT

clone size: -
V gene: TRBV5-1
J gene: TRBJ1-4
D gene: TRBD1
CDR3 protein: CASSTGTGNEKLFF
CDR3 DNA: TGCGCCAGCAGCACCGGGACAGGGAATGAAAAACTGTTTTTT

clone size: -
V gene: TRBV30
J gene: TRBJ1-4
D gene: -
CDR3 protein: CAWSQGFREKLFF
CDR3 DNA: TGTGCCTGGAGTCAAGGATTCAGGGAAAAACTGTTTTTT

clone size: -
V gene: TRBV30
J gene: TRBJ1-2
D gene: -
CDR3 protein: CAWSVTVDTF
CDR3 DNA: TGTGCCTGGAGTGTAACCGTGGACACCTTC

clone size: -
V gene: TRBV27
J gene: TRBJ2-2
D gene: -
CDR3 protein: CASSTRGRNTGELFF
CDR3 DNA: TGTGCCAGCAGCACGCGGGGACGGAACACCGGGGAGCTGTTTTTT

clone size: -
V gene: TRBV15
J gene: TRBJ2-2
D gene: -
CDR3 protein: CATSRGGQQRTGELFF
CDR3 DNA: TGTGCCACCAGCAGAGGAGGACAACAGAGGACCGGGGAGCTGTTTTTT

clone size: -
V gene: TRBV19
J gene: TRBJ2-5
D gene: -
CDR3 protein: CASSIWGQGMKETQYF
CDR3 DNA: TGTGCCAGTAGTATTTGGGGACAAGGGATGAAAGAGACCCAGTACTTC

clone size: -
V gene: TRBV18
J gene: TRBJ2-7
D gene: -
CDR3 protein: CASSLQRDSYEQYF
CDR3 DNA: TGTGCCAGCTCACTCCAACGGGACTCCTACGAGCAGTACTTC

clone size: -
V gene: TRBV7-7
J gene: TRBJ2-2
D gene: -
CDR3 protein: CASSSDRITGELFF
CDR3 DNA: TGTGCCAGCAGCTCGGACAGAATCACCGGGGAGCTGTTTTTT

clone size: -
V gene: TRBV10-3
J gene: TRBJ1-2
D gene: -
CDR3 protein: CAIGKGVGDYGYTF
CDR3 DNA: TGTGCCATCGGGAAGGGGGTAGGAGACTATGGCTACACCTTC

clone size: -
V gene: TRBV30
J gene: TRBJ1-2
D gene: -
CDR3 protein: CAWSVGGFYGYTF
CDR3 DNA: TGTGCCTGGAGCGTAGGCGGATTCTATGGCTACACCTTC

clone size: -
V gene: TRBV9
J gene: TRBJ1-1
D gene: TRBD1
CDR3 protein: CASSAGQGSTGTEAFF
CDR3 DNA: TGTGCCAGCAGCGCTGGACAGGGTTCAACGGGGACTGAAGCTTTCTTT

clone size: -
V gene: TRBV15
J gene: TRBJ1-1
D gene: -
CDR3 protein: CATSRQRAGTEAFF
CDR3 DNA: TGTGCCACCAGCAGACAGCGGGCGGGCACTGAAGCTTTCTTT

clone size: -
V gene: TRBV18
J gene: TRBJ1-2
D gene: -
CDR3 protein: CASSAQRGGYGYTF
CDR3 DNA: TGTGCCAGCTCAGCTCAGAGGGGGGGCTATGGCTACACCTTC

clone size: -
V gene: TRBV5-1
J gene: TRBJ1-2
D gene: -
CDR3 protein: CASSKGQEVYGYTF
CDR3 DNA: TGCGCCAGCAGCAAAGGTCAGGAGGTGTATGGCTACACCTTC

clone size: -
V gene: TRBV30
J gene: TRBJ1-3
D gene: -
CDR3 protein: CATRNTAGNTIYF
CDR3 DNA: TGTGCCACCCGAAACACGGCTGGAAACACCATATATTTT

clone size: -
V gene: TRBV18
J gene: TRBJ1-1
D gene: -
CDR3 protein: CASSPITLAGGTEAFF
CDR3 DNA: TGTGCCAGCTCACCCATAACCCTCGCGGGTGGCACTGAAGCTTTCTTT

clone size: -
V gene: TRBV5-5
J gene: TRBJ1-4
D gene: -
CDR3 protein: CASSSRPTDRFNEKLFF
CDR3 DNA: TGTGCCAGCAGCTCCCGTCCGACCGACAGGTTTAATGAAAAACTGTTTTTT

clone size: -
V gene: TRBV6-5
J gene: TRBJ2-3
D gene: -
CDR3 protein: CASSYSPTSSTDTQYF
CDR3 DNA: TGTGCCAGCAGTTACTCCCCCACATCAAGCACAGATACGCAGTATTTT

clone size: -
V gene: TRBV2
J gene: TRBJ1-3
D gene: -
CDR3 protein: CASSDSWTGNTIYF
CDR3 DNA: TGTGCCAGCAGTGACTCCTGGACTGGAAACACCATATATTTT

clone size: -
V gene: TRBV7-9
J gene: TRBJ2-4
D gene: -
CDR3 protein: CASSFGGENIQYF
CDR3 DNA: TGTGCCAGCAGCTTCGGCGGAGAAAACATTCAGTACTTC

clone size: -
V gene: TRBV27
J gene: TRBJ1-6
D gene: TRBD1
CDR3 protein: CASSLSERQGGSNSPLHF
CDR3 DNA: TGTGCCAGCAGTTTATCGGAAAGACAGGGGGGATCAAATTCACCCCTCCACTTT

clone size: few
V gene: TRBV7-9
J gene: TRBJ1-2
D gene: -
CDR3 protein: CASSNQGNGYTF
CDR3 DNA: TGTGCCAGCAGTAATCAGGGGAACGGCTACACCTTC